Listed below are T cell receptor beta chains from one sample, sequenced in a study of blood T cells in healthy people across ages. TCRdb passed the 5' RACE reads through MiXCR, listing each CDR3 protein once. The data hold fewer than 1.5 million distinct CDR3 sequences, with 42% observed a single time. Sequences were obtained from blood. The receptors shown here come from a woman aged 18-35 years in good health. Both conserved end residues are part of each CDR3. D genes are given only for firm matches. Size is stated for part of the rows, as once, few or many counts, or as a class when the clone is expanded.

V gene	D gene	clone size	CDR3 length	J gene	CDR3 DNA	CDR3 protein
TRBV5-1	-	-	14	TRBJ2-1	TGCGCCAGCAACTTAACTGACGGGATCTCGGAGCAGTTCTTC	CASNLTDGISEQFF
TRBV20-1	-	-	11	TRBJ1-2	TGCAGCATCCAGGAGAACTATGGCTACACCTTC	CSIQENYGYTF
TRBV4-2	-	-	17	TRBJ1-4	TGTGCCGGCAGCTTAACGACTCACGGAGGCCGAGAGGAAAAGCTGTTTTTT	CAGSLTTHGGREEKLFF
TRBV28	TRBD1	many	16	TRBJ2-1	TGTGCCAGCAGTCCACAGGGGACCAGCTCCTACAATGAGCAGTTCTTC	CASSPQGTSSYNEQFF
TRBV3-1	-	-	15	TRBJ2-7	TGTGCCAGCAGCCCCCGGGACACATTAACCTACGAGCAGTACTTC	CASSPRDTLTYEQYF
TRBV4-2	-	-	15	TRBJ2-3	TGTGCCAGCAGCCCAGGAGGGGGCGCGTTGGATACGCAGTATTTT	CASSPGGGALDTQYF
TRBV20-1	-	-	14	TRBJ2-1	TGCAGTGCTAGAGAACCCTCCTCCTACAATGAGCAGTTCTTC	CSAREPSSYNEQFF
TRBV12-5	TRBD1	few	16	TRBJ1-2	TGTGCTAGTGGTTTGAAACCTCCACAGGGGTTGGGTGGCTACACCTTC	CASGLKPPQGLGGYTF
TRBV2	-	-	12	TRBJ1-6	TGTGCCAGCAGTGCGGGTCAGTCTCCCCTCCACTTT	CASSAGQSPLHF
TRBV4-1	-	few	16	TRBJ2-5	TGCGCCAGCAGCCAAGCGGTAGTGGGTTTTGGAGAGACCCAGTACTTC	CASSQAVVGFGETQYF
TRBV6-1	-	-	13	TRBJ2-1	TGTGCCAGCAGTGAAGCCTGGTCCAATGAGCAGTTCTTC	CASSEAWSNEQFF
TRBV25-1	-	few	13	TRBJ1-1	TGTGCCAGCTGGAGGGGAGAGAACACTGAAGCTTTCTTT	CASWRGENTEAFF
TRBV29-1	-	many	10	TRBJ1-2	TGCAGCGTTGACAGGGGTGGCTACACCTTC	CSVDRGGYTF
TRBV12-3/TRBV12-4	TRBD2	-	18	TRBJ2-1	TGTGCCAGCACCCCATGGGTAGCGGGAGGGCCCTACGTGAATGAGCAGTTCTTC	CASTPWVAGGPYVNEQFF
TRBV7-2	-	many	14	TRBJ2-3	TGTGCCAGCAGCTTACAGGGGCGCACAGATACGCAGTATTTT	CASSLQGRTDTQYF
TRBV5-1	-	once	12	TRBJ2-7	TGCGCCAGCAGCTCAGCTTTTGGGGAGCAGTACTTC	CASSSAFGEQYF
TRBV11-1	-	once	16	TRBJ2-1	TGTGCCAGCAGCCTAGGACAGCTGAGCTCCTACAATGAGCAGTTCTTC	CASSLGQLSSYNEQFF
TRBV6-5	-	few	15	TRBJ2-5	TGTGCCAGCAGTTCCATTGGACCCTGGCGAGAGACCCAGTACTTC	CASSSIGPWRETQYF
TRBV15	TRBD1	-	13	TRBJ1-1	TGTGCCACCAGCAGAGATTGGGGGACAGACGCTTTCTTT	CATSRDWGTDAFF
TRBV20-1	TRBD1	-	15	TRBJ2-5	TGCAGTGCTAGAGTCCCGGGACAGGGGGTGGATGAGCAGTACTTC	CSARVPGQGVDEQYF
TRBV10-3	TRBD1	-	14	TRBJ2-7	TGTGCCATCACCTCCGGGACAGGCTCCTACGAGCAGTACTTC	CAITSGTGSYEQYF
TRBV12-3/TRBV12-4	TRBD2	few	15	TRBJ2-5	TGTGCCAGCAGTTTAGCCCTAGCGGGAGGAGAGACCCAGTACTTC	CASSLALAGGETQYF
TRBV12-3/TRBV12-4	-	once	15	TRBJ2-2	TGTGCCAGCAGGCCTGGGACTCTGGCGGGCGGGGAGCTGTTTTTT	CASRPGTLAGGELFF
TRBV12-3/TRBV12-4	-	-	13	TRBJ2-7	TGTGCCAGCAACAGGGACCCAACGGATGAGCAGTACTTC	CASNRDPTDEQYF
TRBV20-1	TRBD2	-	15	TRBJ2-7	TGCAGTGCTACCCAGCGGGGGTCAAGCTCCTACGAGCAGTACTTC	CSATQRGSSSYEQYF
TRBV20-1	-	-	14	TRBJ2-7	TGCAGTGCTAGAGATGGGGTTATAAACTACGAGCAGTACTTC	CSARDGVINYEQYF
TRBV2	-	-	12	TRBJ1-1	TGTGCCAGCAGTGAAGCGTCCGGAGAAACTTTCTTT	CASSEASGETFF
TRBV7-9	-	few	14	TRBJ2-1	TGTGCCCTCAACTTAGGAGGTCTCCCCAATGAGCAGTTCTTC	CALNLGGLPNEQFF
TRBV2	TRBD1	-	14	TRBJ1-1	TGTGCCAGCAGTGATTCCAGGGGGTTGACTGAAGCTTTCTTT	CASSDSRGLTEAFF
TRBV7-9	-	-	12	TRBJ2-1	TGTGCCAGCACCCCCGCTCGGAATGAGCAGTTCTTC	CASTPARNEQFF
TRBV7-6	-	-	15	TRBJ2-5	TGTGCCAGCAGCTTAGTAACGGGATCAGAAGAGACCCAGTACTTC	CASSLVTGSEETQYF
TRBV10-3	-	few	14	TRBJ2-7	TGTGCCATCAGCCAAGCCAGCGATTATTACGAGCAGTACTTC	CAISQASDYYEQYF
TRBV20-1	-	few	14	TRBJ1-2	TGCAGTGCAACCCCCCGGGGCACGGACTATGGCTACACCTTC	CSATPRGTDYGYTF
TRBV28	-	-	15	TRBJ1-1	TGTGCCGGGGGATCGCCCGGGACAATGACCGCTGAAGCTTTCTTT	CAGGSPGTMTAEAFF
TRBV30	-	few	14	TRBJ2-3	TGTGCCTGGAGTCAAACGGGATATACAGATACGCAGTATTTT	CAWSQTGYTDTQYF
TRBV21-1	-	-	13	TRBJ1-5	TGTGCCAGTGAGGCAGGGAACAATCAGCCCCAGCATTTT	CASEAGNNQPQHF
TRBV2	-	-	13	TRBJ2-3	TGTGCCAGCAGTGAATGGCCGAGGGATACGCAGTATTTT	CASSEWPRDTQYF
TRBV25-1	-	-	13	TRBJ1-1	TGTGCCAGCAGTGAATGGGGAGGAATGGGAGCTTTCTTT	CASSEWGGMGAFF
TRBV7-2	TRBD1	-	15	TRBJ1-2	TGTGCCAGCAGCTGGGACAGCCAAGCTAACTATGGCTACACCTTC	CASSWDSQANYGYTF
TRBV4-1	TRBD2	few	18	TRBJ2-7	TGCGCCAGCAGCCAAGAAGGGACTAGCGGGAGTCAGGCCTACGAGCAGTACTTC	CASSQEGTSGSQAYEQYF
TRBV10-3	-	-	15	TRBJ2-5	TGTGCCATCAGTGAAGAGGGACGGTACCAAGAGACCCAGTACTTC	CAISEEGRYQETQYF
TRBV12-3/TRBV12-4	TRBD1	-	12	TRBJ2-5	TGTGCCAGCAGCAACCTTCCGGGACAGCCGTACTTC	CASSNLPGQPYF
TRBV6-5	-	-	15	TRBJ2-3	TGTGCCAGCAGTTACTACGGGACAAAAACAGATACGCAGTATTTT	CASSYYGTKTDTQYF
TRBV5-1	TRBD1	-	16	TRBJ1-2	TGCGTCAGCAGCCCCCGGGACAGACAGCTTAACTATGGCTACACCTTC	CVSSPRDRQLNYGYTF
TRBV20-1	-	few	13	TRBJ1-1	TGCAGTGCTGGCCGCCGTCCGGACACTGAAGCTTTCTTT	CSAGRRPDTEAFF
TRBV28	-	-	12	TRBJ2-5	TGTGCCAGCAGTATGACAGAGGAGACCCAGTACTTC	CASSMTEETQYF
TRBV10-2	-	few	12	TRBJ2-1	TGCGCCAGCAAAGGCAACTACAATGAGCAGTTCTTC	CASKGNYNEQFF